This TCR beta chain was captured in a study of CD8 T cells in ankylosing spondylitis. V shed 1 base and J shed 7 bases, with 2 bases lying between them. CDR3 length equals 11 residues. CDR1 and CDR2 from the germline V gene are MNHNS and SASEGT. TCRdb fed the 5' RACE reads into MiXCR, producing one record per CDR3 protein. Here the sample spans approximately 210,000 distinct CDR3 sequences, 10% to 15% being singletons. Points from the study as a whole: Disease-linked clones, CD8+, were relatively rare in peripheral blood. A TCR beta motif of roughly eight highly homologous variants seemed to mark ankylosing spondylitis blood.

This clonotype was picked up many times. Antigen specificity is unknown. Sequenced sample: blood, either unsorted or a sorted T cell fraction (not recorded which). The clonotype was recovered from a male donor with ankylosing spondylitis or in good health (not recorded which). The rearrangement links TRBV6-1 to TRBJ2-1; D ambiguous. The CDR3 spells CASSEGNEQFF. As DNA, the CDR3 is TGTGCCAGCAGTGAAGGGAATGAGCAGTTCTTC.